This TCR beta chain was recorded in a study of shared clonotypes between healthy human individuals. Findings and limits, study-wide: Sampling covered blood only; tissue repertoires likely differ.

Evenly divided among several immunoSEQ plates was the genomic DNA of each subset. As handled by the study authors: For the immunoSEQ data, sequences were junction-only without quality scores, so filtering differed. Method: immunoSEQ multiplex PCR; TCRdb's copy keeps in-frame clones and lacks some. That table is the source of V, J and clone size, and D and trimming were worked out from the DNA. The table shows 2,500,000 or so clones, with around 90% occurring only once. Healthy HIV-negative adults without recent acute infections or vaccinations served as donors. Details on this clone: Its antigen is unidentified. This same CDR3 is encoded by further DNA sequences in the sample.

The TCR originated in a man aged 18 to 35 in good health. The sample comprised naive CD4+ T cells sorted from blood. The subset denotes: CD45RA+ positively selected.

CDR3 loop: CSARPVETQYF. DNA of the CDR3: TGCAGTGCTAGACCCGTAGAGACCCAGTACTTC. V is TRBV20-1 and J is TRBJ2-5, with D unclear. Germline V CDR1 and CDR2: DFQATT, SNEGSKA (reference sequence). The CDR3 is 11 residues long. V gave up 2 bases and J gave up 4 bases, with 5 bases separating them.